This TCR beta chain was identified during a study of OX40 agonist ivuxolimab in advanced cancers. In the study overall: The group had a mean age of about 60 years, ranged from roughly 23 to 90, and was 80% to 90% male.

The study, taken as a whole, reports: With doses of 0.1-3.0 mg/kg, partial responders showed among the lowest clonal expansion. CD8+ T cells were the subset that, on average, had more expanded clones than CD4+.

Blood sampling took place at baseline, cycle 4 day 1, and cycle 7 day 1. Here immunoSEQ multiplex PCR was the method, and the copy in TCRdb shows in-frame clones only, minus some. The repertoire includes roughly 58,000 clones, 75% to 90% of them detected once, and 0.76% sits in the top ten. Of note for this clone: Antigen: not known.

Per germline, CDR1 MNHEY and CDR2 SVGAGI. V dropped 6 bases and J dropped 7; count of bases not matched to a gene: 12. The CDR3 is 14 residues long. The sample was CD4+ or CD8+ T cells sorted from blood, taken in a trial of the OX40 agonist ivuxolimab. This TCR came from an adult with an advanced solid tumor such as melanoma, head and neck, liver or kidney cancer. The gene calls are TRBV6-5 and TRBJ2-7; 7 nucleotides agree with TRBD1. The CDR3 protein is CASSPAGDRVEQYF. The CDR3 DNA reads as TGTGCCAGCAGCCCCGCCGGCGACAGGGTAGAGCAGTACTTC.